The 9 T cell receptor beta chains listed next were all sequenced from one sample in a study of blood T cell repertoires in COVID-19. Clones were read by immunoSEQ multiplex PCR, and TCRdb kept only the in-frame ones, dropping some. The sample has a few hundred thousand clones, around nine tenths seen once; the top ten hold approximately 10%. Sequences were obtained from peripheral blood. All receptors derive from a woman between 65 and 79 years old with COVID-19, enrolled during active disease.

V usage is TRBV24-1 and J usage is TRBJ1-5; maybe TRBD1 (5 bases). Germline CDR1 and CDR2: KGHDR and SFDVKD. The V gene lost 6 bases and the J gene lost 6 bases, with 11 bases spanning the gap. This CDR3 has 13 residues. CDR3 protein: CATSFGHGQPQHF. The DNA for the CDR3 is TGTGCCACCAGTTTCGGACACGGTCAGCCCCAGCATTTT.

The chain carries TRBV5-6 and TRBJ2-7; D uncertain. Trimming stripped 3 bases from V and 0 bases from J, with 10 bases between. CDR3 length: 14 amino acids. The germline CDR1 and CDR2 sequences are SGHDT and YYEEEE. The DNA of the CDR3 is TGTGCCAGCAGCTGGTCGACAAACTCCTACGAGCAGTACTTC. Its protein product is CASSWSTNSYEQYF.

J is TRBJ1-2 and V is TRBV28, with D possibly being TRBD1 (5 bases). V was shortened by 5 bases and J by 7 bases, with 17 bases between the two germline ends. This CDR3 is built from 14 residues. Germline assignment: CDR1 MDHEN and CDR2 SYDVKM. The CDR3: CASSPEGRVSGYTF. Written as DNA, the CDR3 is TGTGCCAGCAGTCCCGAAGGCAGGGTTTCTGGCTACACCTTC.

This clone was observed a single time. The chain links TRBV7-2 to TRBJ2-1; possible D gene TRBD2, 6 bases. The CDR3 has 15 residues. Germline V gene lookup returns CDR1 SGHTA and CDR2 FQGNSA. Trimming cost V 1 base and J 4 bases, with 11 bases left between them. The CDR3 nucleotides read TGTGCCAGCAGCTTAGTCAGCGGGCCATACAATGAGCAGTTCTTC. It encodes CASSLVSGPYNEQFF.

The V call is TRBV4-3, the J call TRBJ1-4, with 11 bases that match TRBD1. Germline CDR1 LGHNA, CDR2 YSLEER. The junction had 10 bases not matched to a gene; V was cut back by 0 bases and J by 10 bases. This CDR3 region has 17 residues. CDR3 region: CASSQDHRTGGSGKLFF. CDR3 bases: TGCGCCAGCAGCCAAGATCATCGGACAGGGGGCTCTGGAAAACTGTTTTTT.

The CDR3 here is CASSPVNRGRYNEQFF. The DNA of the CDR3 is TGTGCCAGCAGCCCAGTAAACAGGGGTCGCTACAATGAGCAGTTCTTC. The chain links TRBV7-8 to TRBJ2-1; TRBD1 matches 7 bases. Per germline, CDR1 SGHVS and CDR2 FQNEAQ. The CDR3 runs 16 residues. The junction had 10 bases not matched to a gene; V was cut back by 5 bases and J by 3 bases.

In DNA, the CDR3 is TGCAGTGCTAGTTGGGGGAGGGCCGGAGAGACCCAGTACTTC. This encodes CSASWGRAGETQYF. The chain links TRBV20-1 to TRBJ2-5; 7 positions match TRBD2. The V gene end was trimmed by 3 bases and the J gene end by 4 bases; junction bases not matched to a gene: 8. The CDR3 has 14 residues. Looked up from germline, CDR1 is DFQATT and CDR2 is SNEGSKA (reference sequence).

This clone appeared a few times. The chain links TRBV27 to TRBJ1-2; D not resolved. The germline V gene encodes CDR1 MNHEY and CDR2 SMNVEV (reference sequence). V was shortened by 3 bases and J by 2 bases, with 7 bases between the two germline ends. This CDR3 contains 13 residues. The DNA for the CDR3 is TGTGCCAGCAGTTTTCGGGAGAACTATGGCTACACCTTC. Translating gives CASSFRENYGYTF.

This clone was found once. This sequence joins TRBV20-1 and TRBJ2-7; D might be TRBD2 (5 bases). The germline gives CDR1 DFQATT, CDR2 SNEGSKA (reference sequence). Trimming pared 3 bases from V and 3 bases from J, leaving 6 bases between. CDR3 length: 11 residues. In nucleotides, the CDR3 is TGCAGTGCTAGCCGGGACTACGAGCAGTACTTC. Amino acid sequence: CSASRDYEQYF.